What follows is one T cell receptor (beta chain) and its context. Its antigen is currently unknown. This record comes from a study of post-analysis software for immune sequencing data. As for the study in general: Disease courses included relapsing-remitting, secondary progressive and progressive-relapsing multiple sclerosis. Study outcomes and limitations: Normalized Chao1 diversity in multiple sclerosis patients fell significantly below that of controls. Patients used five TRBV segments, including TRBV5-6, TRBV5-1 and TRBV20-1, more often than controls. Samples from one preparation batch, clustered by F measure, grouped strongly together.

Unique molecular identifiers were present in the TCR beta cDNA libraries. Researchers reported 400,000 to 600,000 cDNA molecules coming from roughly 0.93 to 9.6 million T cells. MiXCR, applied by TCRdb to the PCR reads, yields one record per CDR3 protein. This table holds hundreds of thousands of distinct CDR3 sequences, less than 40% found once. V lost 3 bases, J lost 8 bases, and 7 bases stayed unmatched. The CDR3 is 14 amino acids. Specimen: blood. The gene calls are TRBV12-3 or TRBV12-4 and TRBJ1-2; TRBD1 matches 9 bases. The sequence came from a girl aged 2 to 10 with multiple sclerosis. The CDR3 spells CASSFSRTGDGYTF. Here the CDR3 DNA reads TGTGCCAGCAGTTTCTCCAGGACAGGGGACGGCTACACCTTC.